A selection of T cell receptor beta chains follows, all from one sample in a study of human T cells and chemical hapten exposure. MiXCR, run by TCRdb on the RACE reads, gives a single entry per CDR3 protein. The sample consists of some 80,000 distinct CDR3 sequences, approximately 10% of them appearing once. The specimen was whole blood, collected in connection with sensitization to the hapten diphenylcyclopropenone (DPC). These receptor sequences come from a young man with alopecia areata. Some clones in this sample may be carry-over from other donors' samples. Each CDR3 is given with its conserved first and last residue. A D gene is named only where the DNA matches it firmly. For some rows the clone size is stated as once, few or many, or as a class when expanded; others skip it.

v_call: TRBV20-1; clone_size: many; j_call: TRBJ2-1; d_call: .; cdr3_aa: CSARVGIEQFF; cdr3_nt: TGCAGTGCTAGAGTCGGGATTGAGCAGTTCTTC
v_call: TRBV7-9; clone_size: many; j_call: TRBJ1-1; d_call: .; cdr3_aa: CASSYREGGTEAFF; cdr3_nt: TGTGCCAGCAGCTACCGGGAGGGTGGCACTGAAGCTTTCTTT
v_call: TRBV6-2/TRBV6-3; clone_size: .; j_call: TRBJ1-1; d_call: TRBD1; cdr3_aa: CASRFWDRDTEAFF; cdr3_nt: TGTGCCAGCAGATTCTGGGACAGGGACACTGAAGCTTTCTTT
v_call: TRBV6-2/TRBV6-3; clone_size: many; j_call: TRBJ1-2; d_call: TRBD1; cdr3_aa: CASIPLRDRGRGYGYTF; cdr3_nt: TGTGCCAGCATCCCGCTCCGGGACAGGGGGCGAGGCTATGGCTACACCTTC
v_call: TRBV27; clone_size: few; j_call: TRBJ1-1; d_call: .; cdr3_aa: CASSPPTSLGSVTFF; cdr3_nt: TGTGCCAGCAGTCCACCAACAAGCCTCGGGTCCGTTACTTTCTTT
v_call: TRBV7-3; clone_size: many; j_call: TRBJ2-2; d_call: TRBD2; cdr3_aa: CASSDQTSGRNTGELFF; cdr3_nt: TGTGCCAGCAGCGACCAAACTAGCGGGAGAAACACCGGGGAGCTGTTTTTT
v_call: TRBV28; clone_size: few; j_call: TRBJ1-5; d_call: .; cdr3_aa: CASSSAGGLTTNQPQHF; cdr3_nt: TGTGCCAGCAGCTCTGCCGGGGGGCTCACAACAAATCAGCCCCAGCATTTT
v_call: TRBV9; clone_size: .; j_call: TRBJ2-2; d_call: .; cdr3_aa: CASSHLPGELFF; cdr3_nt: TGTGCCAGCAGCCACCTGCCAGGGGAGCTGTTTTTT
v_call: TRBV7-9; clone_size: .; j_call: TRBJ2-2; d_call: TRBD1; cdr3_aa: CASSVGTEYNTGELFF; cdr3_nt: TGTGCCAGCAGCGTCGGGACAGAATATAACACCGGGGAGCTGTTTTTT
v_call: TRBV20-1; clone_size: few; j_call: TRBJ2-7; d_call: .; cdr3_aa: CSARQGTYEQYF; cdr3_nt: TGCAGTGCTAGGCAGGGTACCTACGAGCAGTACTTC
v_call: TRBV6-2/TRBV6-3; clone_size: few; j_call: TRBJ1-2; d_call: .; cdr3_aa: CASSYPPDPYGYTF; cdr3_nt: TGTGCCAGCAGTTACCCCCCGGACCCCTATGGCTACACCTTC
v_call: TRBV24-1; clone_size: few; j_call: TRBJ2-2; d_call: .; cdr3_aa: CATERGRDTGELFF; cdr3_nt: TGTGCCACCGAACGGGGGAGAGACACCGGGGAGCTGTTTTTT
v_call: TRBV27; clone_size: many; j_call: TRBJ1-2; d_call: .; cdr3_aa: CASSSHLGGYTF; cdr3_nt: TGTGCCAGCAGTTCCCACTTGGGCGGCTACACCTTC
v_call: TRBV10-3; clone_size: .; j_call: TRBJ2-3; d_call: TRBD1; cdr3_aa: CANRDRVTDTQYF; cdr3_nt: TGTGCCAACCGGGACAGGGTCACAGATACGCAGTATTTT
v_call: TRBV27; clone_size: few; j_call: TRBJ1-1; d_call: .; cdr3_aa: CASTTMVRAPWGTEAFF; cdr3_nt: TGTGCCAGCACCACCATGGTCCGGGCTCCGTGGGGCACTGAAGCTTTCTTT
v_call: TRBV11-2; clone_size: .; j_call: TRBJ2-5; d_call: TRBD2; cdr3_aa: CASSSTSEETQYF; cdr3_nt: TGTGCCAGCAGCTCCACTAGCGAGGAGACCCAGTACTTC
v_call: TRBV19; clone_size: many; j_call: TRBJ2-1; d_call: .; cdr3_aa: CASSPRGDTSEQFF; cdr3_nt: TGTGCCAGTAGTCCAAGAGGGGACACCTCTGAGCAGTTCTTC
v_call: TRBV29-1; clone_size: .; j_call: TRBJ2-1; d_call: .; cdr3_aa: CSVVDNYNVEQFF; cdr3_nt: TGCAGCGTCGTGGACAACTACAATGTAGAGCAGTTCTTC
v_call: TRBV6-5; clone_size: many; j_call: TRBJ2-3; d_call: .; cdr3_aa: CASRLHSADTQYF; cdr3_nt: TGTGCCAGCAGACTGCACTCGGCAGATACGCAGTATTTT
v_call: TRBV12-3/TRBV12-4; clone_size: few; j_call: TRBJ2-1; d_call: TRBD2; cdr3_aa: CASTSRLGLAGNEQFF; cdr3_nt: TGTGCCAGCACCTCCAGGCTTGGACTAGCGGGGAATGAGCAGTTCTTC
v_call: TRBV7-9; clone_size: few; j_call: TRBJ1-5; d_call: TRBD1; cdr3_aa: CASSLARDSLDQPQHF; cdr3_nt: TGTGCCAGCAGCTTAGCGCGGGACAGCCTAGATCAGCCCCAGCATTTT
v_call: TRBV28; clone_size: many; j_call: TRBJ2-7; d_call: .; cdr3_aa: CASSQGAYEQYF; cdr3_nt: TGTGCCAGCAGTCAGGGCGCCTACGAGCAGTACTTC
v_call: TRBV19; clone_size: .; j_call: TRBJ2-2; d_call: .; cdr3_aa: CASRPGRMNTGELFF; cdr3_nt: TGTGCCAGTAGACCAGGGAGGATGAACACCGGGGAGCTGTTTTTT
v_call: TRBV6-6; clone_size: many; j_call: TRBJ2-3; d_call: TRBD2; cdr3_aa: CASSYSLAGGLDTQYF; cdr3_nt: TGTGCCAGCAGTTACTCGCTAGCGGGGGGGCTGGATACGCAGTATTTT
v_call: TRBV12-5; clone_size: many; j_call: TRBJ1-2; d_call: .; cdr3_aa: CASGLGTSDYGYTF; cdr3_nt: TGTGCTAGTGGTTTGGGGACAAGTGACTATGGCTACACCTTC
v_call: TRBV29-1; clone_size: many; j_call: TRBJ2-2; d_call: .; cdr3_aa: CSVDGMNTGELFF; cdr3_nt: TGCAGCGTTGACGGAATGAACACCGGGGAGCTGTTTTTT
v_call: TRBV4-3; clone_size: few; j_call: TRBJ2-3; d_call: TRBD1; cdr3_aa: CASSQDLQGWGTDTQYF; cdr3_nt: TGCGCCAGCAGCCAAGATTTACAGGGGTGGGGGACAGATACGCAGTATTTT
v_call: TRBV25-1; clone_size: .; j_call: TRBJ2-7; d_call: .; cdr3_aa: CASSPGGDSNYEQYF; cdr3_nt: TGTGCCAGCAGCCCAGGGGGGGACAGCAACTACGAGCAGTACTTC
v_call: TRBV6-2/TRBV6-3; clone_size: many; j_call: TRBJ1-6; d_call: .; cdr3_aa: CASSWPAGQHNSPLHF; cdr3_nt: TGTGCCAGCAGTTGGCCCGCGGGGCAGCATAATTCACCCCTCCACTTT
v_call: TRBV28; clone_size: .; j_call: TRBJ2-5; d_call: .; cdr3_aa: CASAKEGQETQYF; cdr3_nt: TGTGCCAGCGCGAAGGAGGGACAAGAGACCCAGTACTTC
v_call: TRBV12-3/TRBV12-4; clone_size: few; j_call: TRBJ1-6; d_call: .; cdr3_aa: CASSPDGDNSPLHF; cdr3_nt: TGTGCCAGCAGCCCGGACGGAGATAATTCACCCCTCCACTTT
v_call: TRBV6-5; clone_size: many; j_call: TRBJ1-1; d_call: .; cdr3_aa: CASKAGLNTEAFF; cdr3_nt: TGTGCCAGCAAGGCCGGGTTGAACACTGAAGCTTTCTTT
v_call: TRBV6-5; clone_size: many; j_call: TRBJ2-2; d_call: .; cdr3_aa: CASSYIRQGTGELFF; cdr3_nt: TGTGCCAGCAGTTACATTCGGCAGGGCACCGGGGAGCTGTTTTTT
v_call: TRBV19; clone_size: .; j_call: TRBJ1-1; d_call: .; cdr3_aa: CASIVGQQNTEAFF; cdr3_nt: TGTGCCAGTATAGTAGGACAACAGAACACTGAAGCTTTCTTT
v_call: TRBV9; clone_size: many; j_call: TRBJ1-2; d_call: .; cdr3_aa: CASSQQGSYGYTF; cdr3_nt: TGTGCCAGCAGCCAACAGGGTTCCTATGGCTACACCTTC
v_call: TRBV7-9; clone_size: few; j_call: TRBJ2-5; d_call: TRBD1; cdr3_aa: CASSSTGMEETQYF; cdr3_nt: TGTGCCAGCAGCTCGACAGGGATGGAAGAGACCCAGTACTTC
v_call: TRBV20-1; clone_size: many; j_call: TRBJ1-1; d_call: .; cdr3_aa: CSARGDNTEAFF; cdr3_nt: TGCAGTGCTAGGGGGGACAACACTGAAGCTTTCTTT
v_call: TRBV4-3; clone_size: many; j_call: TRBJ2-1; d_call: TRBD1; cdr3_aa: CASSQDRGQGNNEQFF; cdr3_nt: TGCGCCAGCAGCCAAGATCGTGGACAGGGGAACAATGAGCAGTTCTTC
v_call: TRBV20-1; clone_size: .; j_call: TRBJ1-6; d_call: .; cdr3_aa: CSAREVTRVENSPLHF; cdr3_nt: TGCAGTGCTAGAGAAGTAACCAGGGTCGAAAATTCACCCCTCCACTTT
v_call: TRBV14; clone_size: few; j_call: TRBJ1-2; d_call: TRBD1; cdr3_aa: CASSQGTGGDGYTF; cdr3_nt: TGTGCCAGCAGCCAAGGGACAGGGGGCGATGGCTACACCTTC
v_call: TRBV4-1; clone_size: few; j_call: TRBJ1-5; d_call: .; cdr3_aa: CASSQDPGTANQPQHF; cdr3_nt: TGCGCCAGCAGCCAAGACCCCGGGACCGCCAATCAGCCCCAGCATTTT
v_call: TRBV27; clone_size: few; j_call: TRBJ1-5; d_call: .; cdr3_aa: CASSLGYGSNQPQHF; cdr3_nt: TGTGCCAGCAGTTTAGGGTACGGAAGCAATCAGCCCCAGCATTTT
v_call: TRBV5-5; clone_size: .; j_call: TRBJ2-1; d_call: TRBD1; cdr3_aa: CASSWGDRFYNEQFF; cdr3_nt: TGTGCCAGCAGCTGGGGGGACAGGTTCTACAATGAGCAGTTCTTC
v_call: TRBV7-2; clone_size: few; j_call: TRBJ2-3; d_call: .; cdr3_aa: CASSLAPPSRADTQYF; cdr3_nt: TGTGCCAGCAGCTTAGCGCCCCCATCTCGTGCAGATACGCAGTATTTT
v_call: TRBV6-6; clone_size: .; j_call: TRBJ1-2; d_call: .; cdr3_aa: CASSYVPKYGYTF; cdr3_nt: TGTGCCAGCAGTTACGTTCCGAAATATGGCTACACCTTC
v_call: TRBV7-2; clone_size: many; j_call: TRBJ1-3; d_call: .; cdr3_aa: CASSPYRDSGNTIYF; cdr3_nt: TGTGCCAGCAGCCCATACAGGGACTCTGGAAACACCATATATTTT
v_call: TRBV28; clone_size: many; j_call: TRBJ2-5; d_call: .; cdr3_aa: CASSSPRVGASETQYF; cdr3_nt: TGTGCCAGCAGTTCCCCCCGTGTGGGGGCTTCGGAGACCCAGTACTTC
v_call: TRBV28; clone_size: .; j_call: TRBJ1-5; d_call: .; cdr3_aa: CASSLLGVNQPQHF; cdr3_nt: TGTGCCAGCAGTTTACTAGGGGTCAATCAGCCCCAGCATTTT
v_call: TRBV6-5; clone_size: many; j_call: TRBJ1-1; d_call: .; cdr3_aa: CASSYGRMNTEAFF; cdr3_nt: TGTGCCAGCAGTTACGGGAGAATGAACACTGAAGCTTTCTTT